The T cell receptor beta chain described here comes from a study of blood T cell repertoires in COVID-19. Study as a whole: Acute and convalescent COVID-19 samples came from the United States, Italy and Spain.

Libraries were prepared by immunoSEQ multiplex PCR; TCRdb keeps only in-frame clonotypes and omits some of them. The sample gives approximately 250,000 clones, 80% to 95% of which show up once; roughly 2.9% is in the top ten. Cohorts were assigned according to the clinical history that participants reported. Sequencing was carried out using PBMCs or T cells enriched from blood (not recorded which). The clonotype was recovered from a man between 40 and 49 years old who had been exposed to COVID-19.

The CDR3 region is CASSKGHSRTGTSNTGELFF. The CDR3 DNA is TGTGCCAGCAGCAAAGGTCATTCCCGGACAGGGACATCGAACACCGGGGAGCTGTTTTTT. The chain links TRBV21-1 to TRBJ2-2; the table's D call, TRBD1, was not checked against the DNA. TRBV21-1 is annotated as a pseudogene. This CDR3 spans 20 amino acids.